This note documents a single TCR beta chain sequence. Primed by a sample-barcoded 5' primer and a J-beta primer mix, a second PCR proceeded for 7 to 11 cycles. Unique molecular identifiers of 12 random nucleotides labeled each cDNA. TCRdb re-called the 5' RACE reads through MiXCR, storing one row per CDR3 protein. The table shows over a million distinct CDR3 sequences, with around 59% occurring only once. In each sample, at least 6.5 million PBMCs were isolated. Each sample provided at least 6 micrograms of extracted total RNA. CDR1 and CDR2 (germline): SQVTM, ANQGSEA. V lost 3 bases, J lost 3 bases, and 4 bases stayed unmatched. This CDR3 has 13 amino acids. The sample is drawn from a study of blood T cells in healthy people across ages.

Sequencing was performed on blood. The V call is TRBV29-1, the J call TRBJ2-7; 8 nucleotides agree with TRBD2. The sequence was obtained from a young man in good health. As DNA, the CDR3 is TGCAGCGTTGACCTCGCGGGGGGCTACGAGCAGTACTTC. Protein sequence: CSVDLAGGYEQYF.